This is a list of T cell receptor beta chains from one sample in a study of blood T cell repertoires in COVID-19. Assay used: immunoSEQ multiplex PCR; TCRdb lists only in-frame clones, some missing. The sample lists around 400,000 clones, about 89% occurring once. Material: peripheral blood. These receptors were taken from a woman in her sixties or seventies with COVID-19, enrolled during active disease. CDR3s include the opening cysteine and the closing phenylalanine or tryptophan. The D gene is left open where the match is weak. Rows may omit the clone size; those that give it use once, few, many or a size class.

CDR3 DNA: TGTGCCAGTAGTATCCGGGACAGGGGAAAGAACACTGAAGCTTTCTTT; CDR3 protein: CASSIRDRGKNTEAFF; J gene: TRBJ1-1; V gene: TRBV19; D gene: TRBD1; clone size: NA
CDR3 DNA: TGTGCCAGCTCACCAATGGCAGGAGGGTTCTCCTACGAGCAGTACTTC; CDR3 protein: CASSPMAGGFSYEQYF; J gene: TRBJ2-7; V gene: TRBV18; D gene: NA; clone size: NA
CDR3 DNA: TGTGCCAGCAGTTTACAGGGGGCGGGTGAGCAGTTCTTC; CDR3 protein: CASSLQGAGEQFF; J gene: TRBJ2-1; V gene: TRBV28; D gene: TRBD1; clone size: NA
CDR3 DNA: TGTGCCAGCAGCCATTCGGGGGATCGGTCTGGAAACACCATATATTTT; CDR3 protein: CASSHSGDRSGNTIYF; J gene: TRBJ1-3; V gene: TRBV3-1/TRBV3-2; D gene: NA; clone size: NA
CDR3 DNA: TGTGCCAGCAGTCCCCGGAGGGGCGAGGATGGCTACACCTTC; CDR3 protein: CASSPRRGEDGYTF; J gene: TRBJ1-2; V gene: TRBV2; D gene: NA; clone size: NA
CDR3 DNA: TGTGCCAGTAGTATAGTAGGCAGGGCTATGAGCAATCAGCCCCAGCATTTT; CDR3 protein: CASSIVGRAMSNQPQHF; J gene: TRBJ1-5; V gene: TRBV19; D gene: NA; clone size: once
CDR3 DNA: TGTGCCAGCAGCTTCCCGGATTACAGGGGAGGTGGCTACACCTTC; CDR3 protein: CASSFPDYRGGGYTF; J gene: TRBJ1-2; V gene: TRBV7-9; D gene: TRBD1; clone size: NA
CDR3 DNA: TGTGCCAGCAGCCGCCCCCGGGACAGAGACTACGAGCAGTACTTC; CDR3 protein: CASSRPRDRDYEQYF; J gene: TRBJ2-7; V gene: TRBV28; D gene: TRBD1; clone size: few
CDR3 DNA: TGTGCCAGCAGCCAAGTAGGAGCGGGGACCTACGAGCAGTACTTC; CDR3 protein: CASSQVGAGTYEQYF; J gene: TRBJ2-7; V gene: TRBV3-1/TRBV3-2; D gene: TRBD2; clone size: NA
CDR3 DNA: TGTGCCAGTATTTCACAGGGATCTGGAAACACCATATATTTT; CDR3 protein: CASISQGSGNTIYF; J gene: TRBJ1-3; V gene: TRBV19; D gene: NA; clone size: NA
CDR3 DNA: TGTGCCAGCTCATACGACTCTACCCTGAACACCGGGGAGCTGTTTTTT; CDR3 protein: CASSYDSTLNTGELFF; J gene: TRBJ2-2; V gene: TRBV18; D gene: NA; clone size: NA
CDR3 DNA: TGTGCCAGCAGTTCCCAAGACAGGACCTTAAGCACCGGGGAGCTGTTTTTT; CDR3 protein: CASSSQDRTLSTGELFF; J gene: TRBJ2-2; V gene: TRBV28; D gene: NA; clone size: NA
CDR3 DNA: TGTGCCAGTAGTCCACAGGGGCTCTTGAAAACTGAAGCTTTCTTT; CDR3 protein: CASSPQGLLKTEAFF; J gene: TRBJ1-1; V gene: TRBV19; D gene: TRBD1; clone size: NA
CDR3 DNA: TGTGCCAGCAGCACCGGGACAGCGGACTCTGGAAACACCATATATTTT; CDR3 protein: CASSTGTADSGNTIYF; J gene: TRBJ1-3; V gene: TRBV9; D gene: TRBD1; clone size: NA
CDR3 DNA: TGTGCCTGGAGTCCAGGACAGTACATTTCTAACTATGGCTACACCTTC; CDR3 protein: CAWSPGQYISNYGYTF; J gene: TRBJ1-2; V gene: TRBV30; D gene: NA; clone size: NA
CDR3 DNA: TGTGCCAGTAGCCTGCAGGGCTATGGCTACACCTTC; CDR3 protein: CASSLQGYGYTF; J gene: TRBJ1-2; V gene: TRBV19; D gene: NA; clone size: few
CDR3 DNA: TGTGCCAGCAGCCAGGGTTGGATAGCGGGGGAAGACAATGAGCAGTTCTTC; CDR3 protein: CASSQGWIAGEDNEQFF; J gene: TRBJ2-1; V gene: TRBV3-1/TRBV3-2; D gene: TRBD2; clone size: NA
CDR3 DNA: TGTGCCTTAAAATCTGACAGGGGCCTTAAAGGCTACACCTTC; CDR3 protein: CALKSDRGLKGYTF; J gene: TRBJ1-2; V gene: TRBV30; D gene: TRBD1; clone size: NA
CDR3 DNA: TGTGCCAGCAGCGTAGTTCCGGGGATGACCTACGAGCAGTACTTC; CDR3 protein: CASSVVPGMTYEQYF; J gene: TRBJ2-7; V gene: TRBV9; D gene: NA; clone size: NA
CDR3 DNA: TGTGCCAGCAGTTTTAGAGGCGGCCTAGGGGACACCGGGGAGCTGTTTTTT; CDR3 protein: CASSFRGGLGDTGELFF; J gene: TRBJ2-2; V gene: TRBV27; D gene: NA; clone size: NA
CDR3 DNA: TGTGCCAGCAGTTACTTCCCCGGGACAAACTACGAGCAGTACTTC; CDR3 protein: CASSYFPGTNYEQYF; J gene: TRBJ2-7; V gene: TRBV6-5; D gene: NA; clone size: NA
CDR3 DNA: TGTGCCAGTTGGGACAGAGAGAACACCGGGGAGCTGTTTTTT; CDR3 protein: CASWDRENTGELFF; J gene: TRBJ2-2; V gene: TRBV6-5; D gene: TRBD1; clone size: once
CDR3 DNA: TGTGCCAGCAGCCTAGACAGCCCCTATGAAAAACTGTTTTTT; CDR3 protein: CASSLDSPYEKLFF; J gene: TRBJ1-4; V gene: TRBV28; D gene: NA; clone size: NA
CDR3 DNA: TGTGCCAGCAGTTTCAGGACAGGGCGGGGTAATGAAAAACTGTTTTTT; CDR3 protein: CASSFRTGRGNEKLFF; J gene: TRBJ1-4; V gene: TRBV28; D gene: TRBD1; clone size: once
CDR3 DNA: TGTGCCAGTAGTACAGACAGGGGGCGATCACCCCTCCACTTT; CDR3 protein: CASSTDRGRSPLHF; J gene: TRBJ1-6; V gene: TRBV19; D gene: TRBD1; clone size: NA